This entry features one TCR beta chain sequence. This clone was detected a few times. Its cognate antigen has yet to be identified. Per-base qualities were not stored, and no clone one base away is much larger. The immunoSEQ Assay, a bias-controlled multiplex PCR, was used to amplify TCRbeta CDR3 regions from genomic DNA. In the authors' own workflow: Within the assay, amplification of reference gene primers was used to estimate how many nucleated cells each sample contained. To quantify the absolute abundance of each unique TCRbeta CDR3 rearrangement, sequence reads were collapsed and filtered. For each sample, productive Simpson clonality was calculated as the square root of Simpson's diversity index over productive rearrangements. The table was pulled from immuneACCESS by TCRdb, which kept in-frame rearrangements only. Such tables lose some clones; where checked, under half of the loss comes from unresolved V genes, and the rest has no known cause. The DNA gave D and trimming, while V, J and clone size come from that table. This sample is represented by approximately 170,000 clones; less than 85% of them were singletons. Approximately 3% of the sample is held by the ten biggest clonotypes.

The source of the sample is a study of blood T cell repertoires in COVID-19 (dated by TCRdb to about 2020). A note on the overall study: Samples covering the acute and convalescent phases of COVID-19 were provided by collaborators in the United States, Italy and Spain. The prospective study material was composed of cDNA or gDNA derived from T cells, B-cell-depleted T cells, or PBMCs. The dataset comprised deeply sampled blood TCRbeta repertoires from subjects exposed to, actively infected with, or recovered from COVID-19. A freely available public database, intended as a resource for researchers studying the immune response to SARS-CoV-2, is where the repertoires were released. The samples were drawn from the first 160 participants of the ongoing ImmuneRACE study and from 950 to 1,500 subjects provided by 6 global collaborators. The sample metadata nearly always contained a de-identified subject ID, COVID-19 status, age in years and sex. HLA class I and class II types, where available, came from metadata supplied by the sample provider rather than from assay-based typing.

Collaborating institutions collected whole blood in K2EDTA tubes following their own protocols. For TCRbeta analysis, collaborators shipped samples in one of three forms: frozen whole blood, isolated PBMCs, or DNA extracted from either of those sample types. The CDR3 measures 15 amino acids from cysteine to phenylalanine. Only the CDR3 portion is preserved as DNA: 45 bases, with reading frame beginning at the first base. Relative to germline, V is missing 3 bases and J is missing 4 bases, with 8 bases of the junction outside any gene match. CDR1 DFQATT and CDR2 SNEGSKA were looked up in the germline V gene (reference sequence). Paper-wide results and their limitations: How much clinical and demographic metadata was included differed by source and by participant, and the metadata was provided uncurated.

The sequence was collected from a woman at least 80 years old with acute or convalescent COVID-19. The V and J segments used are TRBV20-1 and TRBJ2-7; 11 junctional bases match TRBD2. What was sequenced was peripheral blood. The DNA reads TGCAGTGCTAGTTTAGCGGGAGGGGCAGCTTACGAGCAGTACTTC. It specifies CSASLAGGAAYEQYF.